The clone carrying this T cell receptor (beta chain) was counted between two and nine times. These data belong to a study of blood T cell repertoires in COVID-19. Across the study: From the United States, Italy and Spain came samples of acute and convalescent COVID-19. PBMCs, B-cell-depleted T cells, or T cells were the source of the cDNA or gDNA that made up the material.

Authors' processing steps: Counts of nucleated cells, estimated from reference gene primer amplification, were obtained. The protocol was immunoSEQ multiplex PCR, while the TCRdb copy is restricted to in-frame clones and leaves out a portion. For V, J and clone size, that table is used; D and trimming come from the DNA. In the table there are around 250,000 clones, around 84% of which are singletons. Looked up from germline, CDR1 is KGHDR and CDR2 is SFDVKD. V was clipped by 4 bases and J by 7 bases; unmatched bases: 13. The CDR3 is made up of 16 amino acids. This receptor was identified in a woman aged 70-85 years with active or convalescent COVID-19. The chain combines TRBV24-1 with TRBJ1-2, with 8 bases lining up with TRBD1. Sequencing input: peripheral blood. CDR3 nucleotides: TGTGCCACCAGTGACGGAGGGACAGGCTATTTACGTGGCTACACCTTC. It is translated as CATSDGGTGYLRGYTF.